Each of the 27 T cell receptor beta chains below was sequenced from the same sample in a study of cytomegalovirus exposure and HLA in healthy donors. The study ran its PCR with 60 Vbeta and 13 Jbeta primers. The protocol was immunoSEQ multiplex PCR, while the TCRdb copy is restricted to in-frame clones and leaves out a portion. In the table there are roughly 160,000 clones, roughly 80% of which are singletons. The sequencing sample was made of PBMCs. The origin of the receptors is a woman between 50 and 59 years old in good health and CMV-seronegative.

The chain employs TRBV7-9 and TRBJ1-3; D is unclear. The CDR3 sequence is 15 residues long. Looked up from germline, CDR1 is SEHNR and CDR2 is FQNEAQ (reference sequence). V dropped 2 bases and J dropped 3 bases, with 11 bases sitting between them. CDR3 DNA sequence: TGTGCCAGCAGCTTAAGCTGGGAGGGTGGAAACACCATATATTTT. It encodes CASSLSWEGGNTIYF.

V is TRBV5-1 and J is TRBJ2-5; 7 nucleotides match TRBD1. The CDR3 runs 17 residues. V lost 0 bases, J lost 11 bases, and 19 bases stayed unmatched. Germline V lookup: CDR1 SGHRS, CDR2 YFSETQ. This CDR3 reads CASSLAGTASGVVEQYF. The CDR3 DNA reads as TGCGCCAGCAGCTTGGCCGGGACAGCTTCAGGGGTGGTTGAGCAGTACTTC. Looking up the rest from reference TRBV5-1 and TRBJ2-5 gives the full variable domain: KAGVTQTPRYLIKTRGQQVTLSCSPISGHRSVSWYQQTPGQGLQFLFEYFSETQRNKGNFPGRFSGRQFSNSRSEMNVSTLELGDSALYLCASSLAGTASGVVEQYFGPGTRLLVL.

The chain carries TRBV6-5 and TRBJ1-3, with D uncertain. The CDR3 is 14 amino acids. Trimming removed 6 bases from V and 0 bases from J, with 9 bases in between. The V gene's germline CDR1 is MNHEY and CDR2 SVGAGI. CDR3 sequence: CASSPSRSGNTIYF. The DNA of the CDR3 is TGTGCCAGCAGCCCTTCCCGCTCTGGAAACACCATATATTTT.

This sequence joins TRBV19 and TRBJ2-1, with 9 bases that match TRBD1. The V segment lost 5 bases and the J segment 8 bases; nucleotides outside the gene matches: 7. CDR3 length: 14 amino acids. Germline values: CDR1 LNHDA, CDR2 SQIVND (reference sequence). The CDR3, as DNA: TGTGCCAGTAGTTCGACGACAGGGGGGTATGAGCAGTTCTTC. This codes for CASSSTTGGYEQFF.

The chain employs TRBV6-6 and TRBJ2-3; 7 bases align to TRBD2. There are 14 residues in the CDR3. V was clipped by 5 bases and J by 1 base; unmatched bases: 3. Germline V gene data show CDR1 as MNHNY and CDR2 as SVGAGI (reference sequence). The CDR3 DNA sequence: TGTGCCAGCAGTCCTAGCGGACGCACAGATACGCAGTATTTT. Translation gives CASSPSGRTDTQYF.

The chain links TRBV19 to TRBJ1-6, with 8 bases lining up with TRBD1. The junction had 4 bases not matched to a gene; V was cut back by 2 bases and J by 10 bases. The CDR3 is 14 amino acids. CDR1 and CDR2 (germline): LNHDA, SQIVND (reference sequence). The DNA for the CDR3 is TGTGCCAGTAGTATACGGACAGGGCCGTCACCCCTCCACTTT. It codes for CASSIRTGPSPLHF. Together with reference TRBV19 and TRBJ1-6, the CDR3 gives the full variable domain: DGGITQSPKYLFRKEGQNVTLSCEQNLNHDAMYWYRQDPGQGLRLIYYSQIVNDFQKGDIAEGYSVSREKKESFPLTVTSAQKNPTAFYLCASSIRTGPSPLHFGNGTRLTVT.

The rearrangement links TRBV7-9 to TRBJ2-7; D may be TRBD2 (6 bases). The length of the CDR3 is 15 residues. Trimming pared 6 bases from V and 1 base from J, leaving 16 bases between. The germline V gene has CDR1 SEHNR and CDR2 FQNEAQ (reference sequence). The CDR3 DNA sequence: TGTGCCAGCAGGGGGGACCGGGACTCTTCCTACGAGCAGTACTTC. This encodes CASRGDRDSSYEQYF.

This chain connects TRBV10-3 to TRBJ2-2; 10 bases are a match to TRBD1. V lost 4 bases and J lost 5; bases outside the gene matches: 7. The CDR3 is 16 amino acids. Germline lookup yields CDR1 ENHRY and CDR2 SYGVKD. The CDR3 coding sequence is TGTGCCATCAGTGCCGGGACAGGGGCAGGTACCGGGGAGCTGTTTTTT. This codes for CAISAGTGAGTGELFF.

The chain couples TRBV7-2 to TRBJ2-3; no firm D call. This CDR3 is 14 amino acids long. V lost 5 bases, J lost 2 bases, and 11 bases lay in between. Germline V gene lookup returns CDR1 SGHTA and CDR2 FQGNSA. CDR3 region: CASSANVLTDTQYF. Written as DNA, the CDR3 is TGTGCCAGCAGCGCGAACGTACTCACAGATACGCAGTATTTT.

This chain links TRBV4-3 with TRBJ1-5; 7 bases match TRBD1. This CDR3 region has 15 residues. Losses at the gene ends were 4 bases for V and 2 bases for J; bases not matched to a gene: 5. Germline V lookup: CDR1 LGHNA, CDR2 YSLEER. DNA for the CDR3: TGCGCCAGCAGCCTTTACAGGGGAGGCAATCAGCCCCAGCATTTT. Residues: CASSLYRGGNQPQHF.

This clone appeared a few times. V gene TRBV5-4 combines with J gene TRBJ2-2, with TRBD1 as a possible D gene (5 bases). Germline loops: CDR1 SGHNT, CDR2 YYREEE (reference sequence). The V gene lost 0 bases and the J gene lost 6 bases, with 12 bases spanning the gap. CDR3 length equals 15 residues. CDR3 loop: CASSLGAGPAGELFF. The CDR3 DNA follows: TGTGCCAGCAGCTTGGGGGCAGGGCCCGCCGGGGAGCTGTTTTTT.

The V and J genes are TRBV6-1 and TRBJ1-5; tentative D call: TRBD1 (6 bases). V was shortened by 3 bases and J by 1 base, with 7 bases between the two germline ends. CDR3 length equals 14 residues. Germline CDR1 MNHNS, CDR2 SASEGT. CDR3 residues: CASSDRGSNQPQHF. The CDR3 DNA reads as TGTGCCAGCAGTGATAGGGGGAGCAATCAGCCCCAGCATTTT.

The chain couples TRBV5-1 to TRBJ2-2, with 8 bases fitting TRBD1. In germline, CDR1 is SGHRS, CDR2 YFSETQ. The CDR3 extends over 17 amino acids. The V and J ends lost 4 bases and 6 bases, in that order; junction bases with no gene match: 14. CDR3 in DNA: TGCGCCAGCAGCCGAAGACAGACAGGGGATCGGTCCGGGGAGCTGTTTTTT. It specifies CASSRRQTGDRSGELFF.

This sequence joins TRBV21-1 and TRBJ2-7; the table's D call TRBD1 went unverified against the DNA. TRBV21-1 represents a pseudogene. This CDR3 has 13 residues. The CDR3 spells CASSKASAYEQYF. The CDR3 DNA reads as TGTGCCAGCAGCAAAGCATCAGCCTACGAGCAGTACTTC.

J is TRBJ1-3 and V is TRBV6-1; D may be TRBD1 (5 bases). The CDR3 length is 17 residues. Germline assignment: CDR1 MNHNS and CDR2 SASEGT. The ends were cut back, 2 bases at V and 2 bases at J, with 16 bases in the middle. The CDR3 is CASSEFSGGFAGNTIYF. For the CDR3, the DNA is TGTGCCAGCAGTGAATTTTCGGGGGGTTTCGCTGGAAACACCATATATTTT.

The V call is TRBV6-1, the J call TRBJ1-3; 8 positions match TRBD1. This CDR3 spans 16 amino acids. Germline loops: CDR1 MNHNS, CDR2 SASEGT. V lost 4 bases to trimming and J lost 2 bases; unmatched junction nucleotides: 7. CDR3 DNA: TGTGCCAGCAGTGGCTCCGGGACAGGAGCTGGAAACACCATATATTTT. Amino acids: CASSGSGTGAGNTIYF.

This rearrangement joins TRBV30 to TRBJ1-4; the D gene is possibly TRBD1 (6 bases). Germline V gives CDR1 GTSNPN, CDR2 SVGIG (reference sequence). The CDR3 runs to 12 residues. V was shortened by 1 base and J by 8 bases, with 8 bases between the two germline ends. Here the CDR3 reads CAWSADSEKLFF. The CDR3, as DNA: TGTGCCTGGAGTGCGGACAGCGAAAAACTGTTTTTT.

This chain joins TRBV28 and TRBJ2-1; D is perhaps TRBD2 (5 bases). Trimming removed 5 bases from V and 3 bases from J, with 17 bases in between. This CDR3 has 16 residues. From germline, CDR1 is MDHEN and CDR2 SYDVKM. CDR3 DNA: TGTGCCAGCAGTAAGCTAGGCCAGCGGATCTACAATGAGCAGTTCTTC. This codes for CASSKLGQRIYNEQFF. The variable domain in full, completed from reference TRBV28 and TRBJ2-1, reads DVKVTQSSRYLVKRTGEKVFLECVQDMDHENMFWYRQDPGLGLRLIYFSYDVKMKEKGDIPEGYSVSREKKERFSLILESASTNQTSMYLCASSKLGQRIYNEQFFGPGTRLTVL.

The gene calls are TRBV7-8 and TRBJ2-1; TRBD1 agrees at 7 bases. The germline V gene has CDR1 SGHVS and CDR2 FQNEAQ. CDR3 size: 14 residues. J was trimmed by 8 bases and V by 5 bases; bases with no gene match: 9. Here the CDR3 reads CASSPRTGPDEQFF. In DNA form, the CDR3 reads TGTGCCAGCAGCCCCCGGACAGGACCGGATGAGCAGTTCTTC.

The gene calls are TRBV7-2 and TRBJ2-3; no reliable D call. From germline, CDR1 is SGHTA and CDR2 FQGNSA. This CDR3 region has 14 residues. V lost 2 bases and J 5 bases, leaving 11 bases between the germline ends. This CDR3 reads CASSLSVDLDTQYF. CDR3 DNA: TGTGCCAGCAGCTTATCTGTAGATCTAGATACGCAGTATTTT.

The chain links TRBV5-4 to TRBJ1-2, with 7 bases fitting TRBD1. The junction had 11 bases not matched to a gene; V was cut back by 4 bases and J by 8 bases. The CDR3 is made up of 14 amino acids. Germline CDR1 is SGHNT and CDR2 is YYREEE (reference sequence). CDR3 DNA sequence: TGTGCCAGCAGCACGCAGGTTATAGGGGGCGGCTACACCTTC. Amino acids: CASSTQVIGGGYTF. The whole variable domain, remainder taken from reference TRBV5-4 and TRBJ1-2, is ETGVTQSPTHLIKTRGQQVTLRCSSQSGHNTVSWYQQALGQGPQFIFQYYREEENGRGNFPPRFSGLQFPNYSSELNVNALELDDSALYLCASSTQVIGGGYTFGSGTRLTVV.

The chain combines TRBV6-5 with TRBJ1-2, with unresolved D. Germline assignment: CDR1 MNHEY and CDR2 SVGAGI. CDR3 length: 13 residues. The V gene lost 1 base and the J gene lost 8 bases, with 11 bases spanning the gap. CDR3 amino acids: CASSYFGGEGYTF. In DNA form, the CDR3 reads TGTGCCAGCAGTTACTTTGGCGGTGAGGGCTACACCTTC.

This clone was detected only a few times. The rearrangement links TRBV5-4 to TRBJ1-1; TRBD1 matches at 7 bases. The J segment lost 8 bases and the V segment lost 5 bases, leaving 18 bases of the junction unmatched. CDR1 is SGHNT and CDR2 is YYREEE in the germline V gene (reference sequence). The CDR3 covers 16 residues. This chain's CDR3 is CASRTIQGPTSTEAFF. Written as DNA, the CDR3 is TGTGCCAGCAGAACCATACAGGGGCCGACATCCACCGAAGCTTTCTTT.

The chain employs TRBV7-2 and TRBJ1-5; 7 bases map to TRBD1. The CDR3 has 15 residues. Losses at the gene ends were 1 base for V and 4 bases for J; bases not matched to a gene: 4. Germline V gene lookup returns CDR1 SGHTA and CDR2 FQGNSA. The CDR3 protein is CASSLVAGGNQPQHF. DNA for the CDR3: TGTGCCAGCAGCTTAGTAGCAGGGGGGAATCAGCCCCAGCATTTT.

The chain uses TRBV21-1 and TRBJ1-3; the D call in the table, TRBD1, was not verified against the DNA. TRBV21-1 is marked as a pseudogene. The CDR3 covers 19 residues. In DNA, the CDR3 is TGTGCCAGCAGCAAAGGGACAGGTCTTTTCGGAGACTCTGGAAACACCATATATTTT. This encodes CASSKGTGLFGDSGNTIYF.

In this sample, this clone turned up a few times. The V and J genes are TRBV12-5 and TRBJ2-1, with TRBD2 matching 9 bases. The germline CDR1 and CDR2 sequences are LGHNT and FRNRAP. The CDR3 loop spans 16 amino acids. Trimming took 1 base from V and 5 from J; bases not matched to a gene: 6. The CDR3 DNA follows: TGTGCTAGTGGTTTGGCGAGCGGGGGGTCGAACAATGAGCAGTTCTTC. Residues: CASGLASGGSNNEQFF.

The J gene is TRBJ1-5, the V gene TRBV9; D gene ambiguous. The CDR3 consists of 15 residues. From germline, CDR1 is SGDLS and CDR2 YYNGEE. V was trimmed by 4 bases and J by 0 bases, leaving 11 bases between them. Here the CDR3 reads CASSPGGSSNQPQHF. The CDR3, as DNA: TGTGCCAGCAGCCCCGGCGGGAGTAGCAATCAGCCCCAGCATTTT.